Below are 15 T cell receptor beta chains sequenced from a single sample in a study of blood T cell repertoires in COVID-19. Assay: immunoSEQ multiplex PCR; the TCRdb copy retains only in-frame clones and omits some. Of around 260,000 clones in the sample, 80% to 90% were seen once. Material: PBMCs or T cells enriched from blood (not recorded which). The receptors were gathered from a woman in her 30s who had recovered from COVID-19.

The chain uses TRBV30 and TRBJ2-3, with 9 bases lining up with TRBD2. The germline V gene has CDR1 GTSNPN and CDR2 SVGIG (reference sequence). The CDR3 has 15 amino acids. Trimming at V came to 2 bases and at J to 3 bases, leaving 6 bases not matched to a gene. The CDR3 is CAWSLAGGPTDTQYF. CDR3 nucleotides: TGTGCCTGGAGTCTGGCGGGAGGGCCAACAGATACGCAGTATTTT.

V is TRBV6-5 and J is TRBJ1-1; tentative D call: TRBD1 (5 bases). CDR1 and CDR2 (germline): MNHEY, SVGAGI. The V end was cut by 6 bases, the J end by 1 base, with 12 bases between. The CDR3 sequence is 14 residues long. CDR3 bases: TGTGCCAGCAGGCCGACAGCCCAGAACACTGAAGCTTTCTTT. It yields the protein CASRPTAQNTEAFF.

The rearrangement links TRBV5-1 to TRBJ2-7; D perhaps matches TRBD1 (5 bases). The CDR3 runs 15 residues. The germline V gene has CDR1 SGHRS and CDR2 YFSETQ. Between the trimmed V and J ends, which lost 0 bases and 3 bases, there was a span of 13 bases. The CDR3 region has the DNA TGCGCCAGCAGCTTGGGACAGTTCGGATTCTACGAGCAGTACTTC. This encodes CASSLGQFGFYEQYF.

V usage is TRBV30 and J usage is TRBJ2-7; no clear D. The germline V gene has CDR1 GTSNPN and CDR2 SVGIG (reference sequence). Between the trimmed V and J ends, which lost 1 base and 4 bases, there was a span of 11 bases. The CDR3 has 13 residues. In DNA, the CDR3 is TGTGCCTGGAGTGAGAGACTCCTTTACGAGCAGTACTTC. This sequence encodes CAWSERLLYEQYF.

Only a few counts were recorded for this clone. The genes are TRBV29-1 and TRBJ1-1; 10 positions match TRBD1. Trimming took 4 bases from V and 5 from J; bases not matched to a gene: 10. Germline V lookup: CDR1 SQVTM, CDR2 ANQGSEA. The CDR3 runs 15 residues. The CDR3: CSVVRQGAKGTEAFF. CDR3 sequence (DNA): TGCAGCGTTGTAAGACAGGGGGCCAAGGGTACTGAAGCTTTCTTT.

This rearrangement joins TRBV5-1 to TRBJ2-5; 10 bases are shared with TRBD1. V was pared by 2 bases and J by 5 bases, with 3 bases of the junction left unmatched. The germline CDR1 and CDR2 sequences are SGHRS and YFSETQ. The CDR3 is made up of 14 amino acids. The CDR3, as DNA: TGCGCCAGCAGCTTCGGGACAGGGGAGGAGACCCAGTACTTC. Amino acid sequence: CASSFGTGEETQYF.

In nucleotides, the CDR3 is TGTGCTAGTGCAGTCGGTTGGGGAGGCAATCAGCCCCAGCATTTT. The encoded protein is CASAVGWGGNQPQHF. The chain recombines TRBV12-5 with TRBJ1-5; D not certain. The CDR3 has 15 amino acids. With 7 bases removed from V and 2 bases from J, the gap between germline ends came to 15 bases. The germline CDR1 and CDR2 sequences are LGHNT and FRNRAP.

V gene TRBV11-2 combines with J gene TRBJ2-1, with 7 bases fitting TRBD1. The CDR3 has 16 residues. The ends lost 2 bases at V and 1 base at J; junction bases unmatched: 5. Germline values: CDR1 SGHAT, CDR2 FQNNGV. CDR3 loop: CASSLNRDRSYNEQFF. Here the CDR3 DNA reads TGTGCCAGCAGCTTAAACCGGGACAGATCCTACAATGAGCAGTTCTTC.

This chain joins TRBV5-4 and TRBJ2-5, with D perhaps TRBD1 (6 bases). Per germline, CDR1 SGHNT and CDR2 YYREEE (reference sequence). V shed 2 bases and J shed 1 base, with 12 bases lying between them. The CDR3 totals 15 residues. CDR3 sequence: CASSFSRTVQETQYF. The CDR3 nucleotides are TGTGCCAGCAGCTTTTCCAGGACAGTCCAAGAGACCCAGTACTTC.

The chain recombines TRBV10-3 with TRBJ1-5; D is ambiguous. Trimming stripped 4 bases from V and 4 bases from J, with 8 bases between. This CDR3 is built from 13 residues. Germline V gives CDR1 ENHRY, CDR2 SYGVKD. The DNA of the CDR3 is TGTGCCATCAGTGCCGGGGAGAATCAGCCCCAGCATTTT. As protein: CAISAGENQPQHF.

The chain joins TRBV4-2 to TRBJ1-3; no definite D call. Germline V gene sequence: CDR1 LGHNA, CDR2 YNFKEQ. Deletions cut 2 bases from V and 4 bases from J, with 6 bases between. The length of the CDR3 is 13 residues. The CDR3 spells CASSQHRGNTIYF. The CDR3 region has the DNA TGTGCCAGCAGCCAACACCGGGGAAACACCATATATTTT.

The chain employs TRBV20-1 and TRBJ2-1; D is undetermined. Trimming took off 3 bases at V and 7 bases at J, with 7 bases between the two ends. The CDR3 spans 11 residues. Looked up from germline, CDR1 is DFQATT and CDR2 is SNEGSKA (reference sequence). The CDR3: CSASSPNEQFF. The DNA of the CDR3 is TGCAGTGCTAGTTCTCCGAATGAGCAGTTCTTC.

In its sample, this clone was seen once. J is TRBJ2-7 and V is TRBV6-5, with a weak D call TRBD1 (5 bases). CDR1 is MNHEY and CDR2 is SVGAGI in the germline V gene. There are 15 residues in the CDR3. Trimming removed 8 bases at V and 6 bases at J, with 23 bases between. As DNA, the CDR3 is TGTGCCAGCGACTCTGGGGCAGGGATCTCGGCCGAGCAGTACTTC. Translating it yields CASDSGAGISAEQYF.

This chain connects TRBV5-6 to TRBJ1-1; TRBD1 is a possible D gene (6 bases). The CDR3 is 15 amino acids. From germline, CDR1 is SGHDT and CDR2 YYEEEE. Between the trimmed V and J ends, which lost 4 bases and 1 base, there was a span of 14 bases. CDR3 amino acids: CASSKAGQKNTEAFF. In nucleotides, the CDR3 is TGTGCCAGCAGCAAAGCCGGACAGAAGAACACTGAAGCTTTCTTT. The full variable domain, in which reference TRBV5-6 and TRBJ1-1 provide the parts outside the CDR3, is DAGVTQSPTHLIKTRGQQVTLRCSPKSGHDTVSWYQQALGQGPQFIFQYYEEEERQRGNFPDRFSGHQFPNYSSELNVNALLLGDSALYLCASSKAGQKNTEAFFGQGTRLTVV.

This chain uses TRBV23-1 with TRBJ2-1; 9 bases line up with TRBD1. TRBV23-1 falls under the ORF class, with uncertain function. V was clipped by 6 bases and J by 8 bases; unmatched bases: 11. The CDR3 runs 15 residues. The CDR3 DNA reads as TGCGCCAGCAGCCCCCGGGACAGGGAATCTCATGAGCAGTTCTTC. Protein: CASSPRDRESHEQFF.